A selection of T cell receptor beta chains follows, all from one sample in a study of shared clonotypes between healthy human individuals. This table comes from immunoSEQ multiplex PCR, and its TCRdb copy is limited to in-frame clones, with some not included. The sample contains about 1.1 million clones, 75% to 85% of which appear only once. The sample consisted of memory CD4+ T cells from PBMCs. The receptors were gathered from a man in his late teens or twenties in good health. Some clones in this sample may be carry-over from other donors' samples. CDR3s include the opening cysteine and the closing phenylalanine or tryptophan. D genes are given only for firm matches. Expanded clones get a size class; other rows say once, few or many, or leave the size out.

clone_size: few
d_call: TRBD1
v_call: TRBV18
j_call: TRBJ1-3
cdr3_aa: CASSPLPFGQARGNTIYF
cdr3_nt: TGTGCCAGCTCACCATTACCTTTTGGACAGGCCCGAGGAAACACCATATATTTT

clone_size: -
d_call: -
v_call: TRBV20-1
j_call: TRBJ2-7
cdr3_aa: CSAFGGYEQYF
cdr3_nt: TGCAGTGCTTTCGGTGGCTACGAGCAGTACTTC

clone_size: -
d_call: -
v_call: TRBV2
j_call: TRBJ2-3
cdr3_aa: CASSLFEGFPDTQYF
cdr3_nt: TGTGCCAGCAGTTTATTCGAGGGGTTTCCAGATACGCAGTATTTT

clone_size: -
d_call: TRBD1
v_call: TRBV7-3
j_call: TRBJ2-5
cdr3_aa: CASSLNTGGETQYF
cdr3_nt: TGTGCCAGCAGCTTAAATACAGGGGGGGAGACCCAGTACTTC

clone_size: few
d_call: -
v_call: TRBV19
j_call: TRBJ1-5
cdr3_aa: CASSIVPTSGQPQHF
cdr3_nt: TGTGCCAGTAGTATAGTGCCCACCTCAGGGCAGCCCCAGCATTTT

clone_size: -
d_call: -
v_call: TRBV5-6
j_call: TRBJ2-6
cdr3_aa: CASEGVNSHSRANVLTF
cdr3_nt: TGTGCCAGCGAGGGAGTCAATAGTCACAGTCGGGCCAACGTCCTGACTTTC

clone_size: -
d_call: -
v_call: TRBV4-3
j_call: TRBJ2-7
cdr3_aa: CASSPRGGLEQYF
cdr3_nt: TGCGCCAGCAGCCCAAGGGGTGGGCTCGAGCAGTACTTC

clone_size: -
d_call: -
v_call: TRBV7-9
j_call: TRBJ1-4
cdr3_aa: CASSLGGLGEKLFF
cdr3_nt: TGTGCCAGCAGCTTAGGAGGGCTTGGTGAAAAACTGTTTTTT

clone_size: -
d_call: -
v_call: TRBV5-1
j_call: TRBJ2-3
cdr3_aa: CASSFDTGRGTQYF
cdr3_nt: TGCGCCAGCAGCTTCGATACAGGGCGGGGTACGCAGTATTTT

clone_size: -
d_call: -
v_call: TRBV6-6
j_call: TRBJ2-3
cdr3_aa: CASSLGADQITDTQYF
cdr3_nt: TGTGCCAGCAGTCTAGGGGCGGACCAGATCACAGATACGCAGTATTTT

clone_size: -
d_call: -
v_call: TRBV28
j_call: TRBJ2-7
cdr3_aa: CASSSAQSVGEQYF
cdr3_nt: TGTGCCAGCAGTTCAGCACAGTCGGTTGGCGAGCAGTACTTC

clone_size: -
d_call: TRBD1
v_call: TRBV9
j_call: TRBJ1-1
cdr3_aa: CASSVRDRGMNTEAFF
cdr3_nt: TGTGCCAGCAGCGTCCGGGACAGGGGAATGAACACTGAAGCTTTCTTT

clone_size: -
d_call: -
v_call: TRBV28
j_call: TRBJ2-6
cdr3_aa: CASSFSSGANVLTF
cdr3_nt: TGTGCCAGCAGTTTTTCCTCTGGGGCCAACGTCCTGACTTTC

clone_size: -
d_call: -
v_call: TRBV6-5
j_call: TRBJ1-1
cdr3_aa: CASNANGGNTEAFF
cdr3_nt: TGTGCCAGCAACGCCAATGGGGGGAACACTGAAGCTTTCTTT

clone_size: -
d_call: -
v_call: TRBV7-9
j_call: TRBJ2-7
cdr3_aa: CASSNLIPYEQYF
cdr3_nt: TGTGCCAGCAGCAATTTGATCCCCTACGAGCAGTACTTC

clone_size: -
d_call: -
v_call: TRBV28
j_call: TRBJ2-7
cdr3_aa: CASSSSSYEQYF
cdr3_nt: TGTGCCAGCAGTTCCTCCTCCTACGAGCAGTACTTC

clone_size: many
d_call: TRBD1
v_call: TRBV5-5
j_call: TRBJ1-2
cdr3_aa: CASSSGQGAFGYTF
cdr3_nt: TGTGCCAGCAGCTCGGGACAGGGGGCTTTTGGCTACACCTTC

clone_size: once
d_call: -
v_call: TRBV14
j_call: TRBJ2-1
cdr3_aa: CASSQDGSAEQFF
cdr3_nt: TGTGCCAGCAGCCAAGATGGTAGCGCCGAGCAGTTCTTC

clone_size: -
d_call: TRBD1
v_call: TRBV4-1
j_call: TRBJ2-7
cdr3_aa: CASSQGQDRGMYEQYF
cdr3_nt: TGCGCCAGCAGCCAAGGTCAGGACAGGGGGATGTACGAGCAGTACTTC

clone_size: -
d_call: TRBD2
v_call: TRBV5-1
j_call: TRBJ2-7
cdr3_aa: CASSILAGVSSEQYF
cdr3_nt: TGCGCCAGCAGCATACTAGCGGGAGTTTCTAGCGAGCAGTACTTC

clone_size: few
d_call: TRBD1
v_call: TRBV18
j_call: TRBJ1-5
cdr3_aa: CASSLLDRGNQPQHF
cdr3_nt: TGTGCCAGCTCCCTGCTCGACAGGGGCAATCAGCCCCAGCATTTT

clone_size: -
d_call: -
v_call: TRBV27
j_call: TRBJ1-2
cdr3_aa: CASSPSRFYGYTF
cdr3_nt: TGTGCCAGCAGTCCCTCGAGGTTCTATGGCTACACCTTC

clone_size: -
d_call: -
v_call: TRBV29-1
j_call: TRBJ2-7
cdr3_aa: CSVADGWEQYF
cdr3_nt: TGCAGCGTTGCGGACGGATGGGAGCAGTACTTC

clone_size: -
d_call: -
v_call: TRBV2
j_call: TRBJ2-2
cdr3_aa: CASRGTGDTGELFF
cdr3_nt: TGTGCCAGCAGAGGAACGGGAGACACCGGGGAGCTGTTTTTT

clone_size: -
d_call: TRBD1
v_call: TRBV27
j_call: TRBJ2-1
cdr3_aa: CASRTPGTGAFNEQFF
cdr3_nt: TGTGCCAGCAGAACTCCCGGGACAGGGGCCTTCAATGAGCAGTTCTTC

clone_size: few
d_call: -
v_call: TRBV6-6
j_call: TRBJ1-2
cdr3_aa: CATADKGNGYTF
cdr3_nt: TGTGCCACCGCGGACAAGGGCAATGGCTACACCTTC

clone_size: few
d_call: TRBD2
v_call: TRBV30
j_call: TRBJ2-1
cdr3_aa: CAHTTSGRFFNEQFF
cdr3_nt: TGTGCCCATACGACTAGCGGGAGGTTTTTCAATGAGCAGTTCTTC

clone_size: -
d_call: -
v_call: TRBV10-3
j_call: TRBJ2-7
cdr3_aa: CAISGSLEGDEQYF
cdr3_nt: TGTGCCATCAGTGGCAGCCTGGAGGGCGACGAGCAGTACTTC

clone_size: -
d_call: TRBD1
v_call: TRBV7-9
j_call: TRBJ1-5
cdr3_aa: CASSFGQGASQPQHF
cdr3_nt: TGTGCCAGCAGCTTTGGACAGGGAGCCAGTCAGCCCCAGCATTTT

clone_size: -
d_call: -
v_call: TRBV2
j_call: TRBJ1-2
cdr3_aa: CASSGDTAGYTF
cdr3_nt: TGTGCCAGCAGTGGGGATACGGCTGGCTACACCTTC

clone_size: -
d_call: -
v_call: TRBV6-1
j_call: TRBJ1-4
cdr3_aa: CASSERTDYNEKLFF
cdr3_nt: TGTGCCAGCAGTGAACGGACAGACTATAATGAAAAACTGTTTTTT

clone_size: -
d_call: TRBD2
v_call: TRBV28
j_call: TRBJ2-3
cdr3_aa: CASSFYKAGDKDTQYF
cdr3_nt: TGTGCCAGCAGTTTTTACAAAGCGGGAGATAAAGATACGCAGTATTTT